The T cell receptor beta chain described here comes from a study of persistence of HIV-infected CD4 T cells. At the level of the study: CD4+ T cells responding to CMV or HIV-1 Gag were isolated.

The stimulus was lysate of CMV-infected fibroblasts, about 11 ug/mL. CD40L/CD69 double-negative CD45RO-high memory CD4+ T cells were collected. Stimulated PBMCs had first been depleted of CD8+ T cells. With respect to this clone: The antigen is undetermined.

The libraries were made with immunoSEQ version 4 in survey mode. Each sample used up to 1 ug genomic DNA diluted to about 10 ng/uL. Assay: immunoSEQ multiplex PCR; the TCRdb copy retains only in-frame clones and omits some. Among 30,000 or so clones listed, roughly 82% were seen once. Per the germline V gene, CDR1 is LGHNA and CDR2 is YNFKEQ. The CDR3 contains 15 residues. Trimming took off 0 bases at V and 0 bases at J, with 9 bases between the two ends. The sample was CD4+ T cells sorted from PBMCs after approximately 18-hour stimulation, taken from a patient who received antiretroviral therapy. The J gene is TRBJ2-7, the V gene TRBV4-2; D is uncertain. This sequence originates from an adult man with HIV who was CMV-seropositive. This CDR3 reads CASSQEVSFSYEQYF. The CDR3 DNA reads TGTGCCAGCAGCCAAGAGGTCAGTTTCTCCTACGAGCAGTACTTC.